The sample holds a few counts of the clone carrying this T cell receptor (beta chain). As yet, its antigen is unknown. The CDR3 consists of 14 residues. Germline values: CDR1 SEHNR, CDR2 FQNEAQ (reference sequence). The ends were cut back, 9 bases at V and 3 bases at J, with 17 bases in the middle. The data were obtained in a study of T-cell reconstitution after alpha-beta-depleted transplantation in children. Findings of the study overall: Counts and diversity of T cells one year after transplant came mostly from newly produced T cells. By about two months after transplant, alpha-beta T cells reportedly arose from several hundred graft clones that had expanded. At day 60, the high TCRbeta diversity found in some patients originated from recipient T cells and thymic progenitors that had survived.

The TCRbeta library incorporated unique molecular identifiers. TCRdb re-called the PCR reads with MiXCR, one entry per CDR3 protein. Of 530,000 or so distinct CDR3 sequences in the sample, over 25% are singletons; the top ten hold approximately 33%. The source of this sequence is a boy in the first two years of life with Wiskott-Aldrich syndrome, due to receive a stem cell transplant. This chain links TRBV7-9 with TRBJ1-1; D is possibly TRBD1 (6 bases). Material: PBMCs, obtained before TCRalphabeta/CD19-depleted stem cell transplant. CDR3 sequence reads: CASLRRGSDTEAFF. CDR3 coding DNA: TGTGCCAGTCTGCGCAGGGGATCGGACACTGAAGCTTTCTTT. Using reference TRBV7-9 and TRBJ1-1 for the parts outside the CDR3, the full variable domain is DTGVSQNPRHKITKRGQNVTFRCDPISEHNRLYWYRQTLGQGPEFLTYFQNEAQLEKSRLLSDRFSAERPKGSFSTLEIQRTEQGDSAMYLCASLRRGSDTEAFFGQGTRLTVV.